Each of the 16 T cell receptor beta chains below was sequenced from the same sample in a study of metastatic and nonmetastatic thyroid tumors (dated by TCRdb to about 2020). No patient had received any treatment before thyroid surgery. The library was prepared using PCR. Instrument used: Illumina HiSeq 4000. TCRdb reran the public reads through fastp at Q25 and MiXCR, keeping productive beta chains. The sample has approximately 74,000 clones on record, 14% of them singletons. Together, the top ten hold over 6.5% of the sample. Sequences were obtained from blood. These receptors were taken from a male donor with papillary thyroid cancer or a benign thyroid nodule (not recorded which). Some clones in this sample may be carry-over from other donors' samples.

This clone has ten or more counts. Possible read error: a much larger clone is one base away. This sample includes further DNA sequences coding for the same CDR3. V usage is TRBV19 and J usage is TRBJ1-1, with D tentatively TRBD1 (5 bases). V was clipped by 6 bases and J by 2 bases, with 13 bases between them. The CDR3 has 14 residues. Germline V gene lookup returns CDR1 LNHDA and CDR2 SQIVND (reference sequence). DNA of the CDR3: TGTGCCAGTAGCAGCGGGACCCTAAACACTGAAGCTTTCTTT. Protein: CASSSGTLNTEAFF.

On this clone: Possible read error: a much larger clone is one base away. The genes are TRBV5-6 and TRBJ2-2; possibly TRBD1 for D (6 bases). Germline CDR1 SGHDT, CDR2 YYEEEE. V was pared by 4 bases and J by 3 bases, with 10 bases between. The CDR3 has 14 amino acids. The CDR3 here is CASSTGTYTGELFF. CDR3 in DNA: TGTGCCAGCAGCACTGGGACATACACCGGGGAGCTGTTTTTT.

This clone has ten or more counts. V is TRBV5-1 and J is TRBJ1-1, with 7 positions matching TRBD1. Germline V gives CDR1 SGHRS, CDR2 YFSETQ. The CDR3 totals 13 residues. V gave up 2 bases and J gave up 3 bases; unmatched junction bases: 1. CDR3 nucleotides: TGCGCCAGCAGCTTTCAGGGGGACACTGAAGCTTTCTTT. This gives the protein CASSFQGDTEAFF.

This clone was observed at least ten times. V usage is TRBV20-1 and J usage is TRBJ1-5; D is perhaps TRBD1 (6 bases). V was trimmed by 0 bases and J by 2 bases, leaving 11 bases between them. This CDR3 comprises 15 residues. Per germline, CDR1 DFQATT and CDR2 SNEGSKA (reference sequence). The CDR3 spells CSARDPRGGNQPQHF. CDR3 DNA sequence: TGCAGTGCTAGAGATCCCAGGGGAGGCAATCAGCCCCAGCATTTT.

This clone has at least ten counts. The V and J genes are TRBV5-1 and TRBJ1-2; perhaps TRBD1 as D (5 bases). The germline V gene encodes CDR1 SGHRS and CDR2 YFSETQ. The CDR3 has 15 amino acids. Trimming left V 2 bases short and J 7 bases short, with 18 bases between. CDR3 DNA sequence: TGCGCCAGCAGCTTTTCCTCCGGGGGTAATAGTGGCTACACCTTC. Translated, it gives CASSFSSGGNSGYTF.

This clone occurred many times. J is TRBJ2-7 and V is TRBV20-1; the D gene is possibly TRBD1 (6 bases). Germline-derived CDR1 and CDR2 are DFQATT and SNEGSKA (reference sequence). The CDR3 spans 12 residues. Trimming cost V 6 bases and J 5 bases, with 14 bases left between them. As DNA, the CDR3 is TGCAGTGCCAGGGGCGGGTTCGACGAGCAGTACGTC. Its protein product is CSARGGFDEQYV.

This clone showed up many times. J is TRBJ2-7 and V is TRBV6-2 or TRBV6-3; 7 bases are shared with TRBD2. V was pared by 7 bases and J by 9 bases, with 9 bases of the junction left unmatched. Germline-derived CDR1 and CDR2 are MNHEY and SVGEGT. This CDR3 contains 12 residues. CDR3 DNA sequence: TGTGCCAGCACCTCGGGGGGAAGCGGGCAGTACTTC. The encoded protein is CASTSGGSGQYF.

This clone turned up a few times. The chain uses TRBV6-2 or TRBV6-3 and TRBJ2-2, with unresolved D. V was clipped by 2 bases and J by 10 bases, with 14 bases between them. The CDR3 covers 14 residues. Per the germline V gene, CDR1 is MNHEY and CDR2 is SVGEGT. CDR3 DNA sequence: TGTGCCAGCAGTTACCCTAGGAAGGTCGTGGAGCTGTTTTTT. It encodes CASSYPRKVVELFF.

This clone was seen at least ten times. Distinct nucleotide sequences in the sample also encode this CDR3. The chain carries TRBV6-5 and TRBJ1-3, with D maybe TRBD1 (5 bases). V lost 3 bases to trimming and J lost 2 bases, with 8 bases between them. The CDR3 is 14 amino acids. Germline V gene sequence: CDR1 MNHEY, CDR2 SVGAGI. The CDR3 here is CASSYGRAGNTIYF. CDR3 DNA sequence: TGTGCCAGCAGTTATGGCAGGGCTGGAAACACCATATATTTT.

In its sample, this clone was seen a few times. The DNA of the CDR3 is TGTGCCAGCAGCTTCCGGGACGGTCCGATCTATGGCTACACCTTC. This encodes CASSFRDGPIYGYTF. The chain combines TRBV6-2 or TRBV6-3 with TRBJ1-2; D is perhaps TRBD1 (5 bases). Between the trimmed V and J ends, which lost 6 bases and 4 bases, there was a span of 18 bases. In germline, CDR1 is MNHEY, CDR2 SVGEGT. The CDR3 is 15 residues long.

This clone appeared many times. As DNA, the CDR3 is TGTGCCAGCAGCACGACCCCGGGCACGAACACTGAAGCTTTCTTT. Amino acids: CASSTTPGTNTEAFF. The rearrangement uses TRBV7-3 and TRBJ1-1; the D is unclear. The CDR3 extends over 15 amino acids. V was trimmed by 5 bases and J by 1 base, leaving 14 bases between them. The V gene's germline CDR1 is SGHTA and CDR2 FQGTGA.

This clone was detected many times. The V call is TRBV5-1, the J call TRBJ2-3; tentatively, D is TRBD1 (5 bases). The V and J ends lost 10 bases and 0 bases respectively, with 21 bases between them. The V gene's germline CDR1 is SGHRS and CDR2 YFSETQ. This CDR3 spans 16 amino acids. Here the CDR3 reads CASTTGNGASTDTQYF. CDR3 nucleotide sequence: TGCGCCTCTACTACAGGAAACGGTGCTAGCACAGATACGCAGTATTTT.

As concerns this clone: This CDR3 is also generated by other DNA sequences in the sample. The chain employs TRBV18 and TRBJ2-3; D unclear. Trimming cost V 4 bases and J 4 bases, with 9 bases left between them. The V gene's germline CDR1 is KGHSH and CDR2 LQKENI. The CDR3 covers 13 residues. The CDR3 sequence is CASSLISPDTQYF. CDR3 sequence (DNA): TGTGCCAGCTCACTAATCAGTCCAGATACGCAGTATTTT.

This clone was detected many times. A single base separates this from a much larger clone, so it may be a read error. The same CDR3 arises from other DNA sequences in this sample as well. CDR3 sequence: CASSFGTEAFF. The CDR3 nucleotides are TGTGCCAGCAGTTTTGGAACCGAAGCTTTCTTT. V usage is TRBV12-3 or TRBV12-4 and J usage is TRBJ1-1; D uncertain. The CDR3 consists of 11 residues. V lost 3 bases and J lost 8, with 7 bases in between.

The sample holds many counts of this clone. The chain links TRBV4-3 to TRBJ2-3, with D possibly being TRBD1 or TRBD2 (7 bases each). V was cut by 0 bases and J by 1 base, with 14 bases left in between. From germline, CDR1 is LGHNA and CDR2 YSLEER. CDR3 length: 17 residues. The CDR3 region has the DNA TGCGCCAGCAGCCAAGAGGTGGGGAGGGGGCGCACAGATACGCAGTATTTT. Its protein product is CASSQEVGRGRTDTQYF.

This clone has a count of ten or more. The chain uses TRBV5-1 and TRBJ2-3, with D tentatively TRBD1 (6 bases). Trimming cost V 4 bases and J 0 bases, with 18 bases left between them. The V gene's germline CDR1 is SGHRS and CDR2 YFSETQ. This CDR3 spans 17 amino acids. This CDR3 reads CASSPRYRAVSTDTQYF. In DNA, the CDR3 is TGCGCCAGCAGCCCCCGATACAGGGCTGTAAGCACAGATACGCAGTATTTT.